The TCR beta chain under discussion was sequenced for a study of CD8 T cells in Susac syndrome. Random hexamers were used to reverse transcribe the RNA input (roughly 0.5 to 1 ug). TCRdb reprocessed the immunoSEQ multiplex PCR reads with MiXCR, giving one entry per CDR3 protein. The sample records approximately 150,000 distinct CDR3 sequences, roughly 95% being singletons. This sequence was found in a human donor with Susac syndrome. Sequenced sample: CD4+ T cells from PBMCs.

The CDR3 DNA is TGTGCCGCGACGCGGGACAGGGGCGCCAATGAGCAGTTCTTC. It translates to CAATRDRGANEQFF. V and J are TRBV6-6 and TRBJ2-1; 10 bases are a match to TRBD1. CDR3 length: 14 amino acids. J gave up 6 bases and V 11 bases, and 10 bases lay outside the gene matches. Germline V lookup: CDR1 MNHNY, CDR2 SVGAGI (reference sequence).